This T cell receptor beta chain was observed in a study of cytomegalovirus exposure and HLA in healthy donors. The CDR3 covers 15 residues. The germline V and J ends were trimmed by 0 bases and 4 bases, with 13 bases remaining between them. The germline gives CDR1 ENHRY, CDR2 SYGVKD. Researchers ran the PCR with 60 Vbeta and 13 Jbeta primers. Sequencing was performed with immunoSEQ multiplex PCR; in TCRdb, only in-frame clones are kept and a portion is missing. The profile shows some 110,000 clones, around 80% of them singletons. The clonotype originates from a man aged 25-40 years in good health and CMV-seronegative. Material: PBMCs. The V gene is TRBV10-3, the J gene TRBJ2-7; D unresolved. The CDR3 region has the DNA TGTGCCATCAGTGAGTCGCCTCAACAGTCTTACGAGCAGTACTTC. This sequence encodes CAISESPQQSYEQYF.